These 3 T cell receptor beta chains originate from one sample sequenced in a study of CD8 T cells in Susac syndrome. RNA was extracted with the RNeasy kit, and a quantity of 0.5 to 1 ug was reverse transcribed using random hexamers. MiXCR was run by TCRdb on the immunoSEQ multiplex PCR reads, yielding one entry per CDR3 protein. The table shows about 300,000 distinct CDR3 sequences, with 89% occurring only once. Specimen: CD8+ T cells from PBMCs. The receptors originated from a human donor with multiple sclerosis.

The chain uses TRBV28 and TRBJ1-5; 10 bases fit TRBD1. The CDR3 consists of 16 residues. Per the germline V gene, CDR1 is MDHEN and CDR2 is SYDVKM. The trim removed 4 bases at V and 0 bases at J, leaving 3 bases unmatched. The CDR3 DNA follows: TGTGCCAGCAGTTGGGGACAGGGGTTTAGCAATCAGCCCCAGCATTTT. Translated: CASSWGQGFSNQPQHF. Supplemented by reference TRBV28 and TRBJ1-5, the full variable domain reads DVKVTQSSRYLVKRTGEKVFLECVQDMDHENMFWYRQDPGLGLRLIYFSYDVKMKEKGDIPEGYSVSREKKERFSLILESASTNQTSMYLCASSWGQGFSNQPQHFGDGTRLSIL.

V gene TRBV11-2 combines with J gene TRBJ2-7; perhaps TRBD1 as D (5 bases). Trimming stripped 2 bases from V and 2 bases from J, with 28 bases between. The CDR3 covers 20 residues. CDR1 and CDR2 from the germline V gene are SGHAT and FQNNGV. CDR3 nucleotides: TGTGCCAGCAGCTTATCCTTAACAGGAGTATCCCGTGGGGTTCCCTACGAGCAGTACTTC. Its protein is CASSLSLTGVSRGVPYEQYF.

This clonotype turned up a few times. The V gene is TRBV27, the J gene TRBJ2-1, with D tentatively TRBD2 (6 bases). CDR1 is MNHEY, CDR2 SMNVEV, per germline (reference sequence). V gave up 2 bases and J gave up 2 bases, with 10 bases separating them. The CDR3 extends over 15 amino acids. The CDR3 DNA reads TGTGCCAGCAGTTTACTGCGGGGTACCTACAATGAGCAGTTCTTC. This encodes CASSLLRGTYNEQFF.